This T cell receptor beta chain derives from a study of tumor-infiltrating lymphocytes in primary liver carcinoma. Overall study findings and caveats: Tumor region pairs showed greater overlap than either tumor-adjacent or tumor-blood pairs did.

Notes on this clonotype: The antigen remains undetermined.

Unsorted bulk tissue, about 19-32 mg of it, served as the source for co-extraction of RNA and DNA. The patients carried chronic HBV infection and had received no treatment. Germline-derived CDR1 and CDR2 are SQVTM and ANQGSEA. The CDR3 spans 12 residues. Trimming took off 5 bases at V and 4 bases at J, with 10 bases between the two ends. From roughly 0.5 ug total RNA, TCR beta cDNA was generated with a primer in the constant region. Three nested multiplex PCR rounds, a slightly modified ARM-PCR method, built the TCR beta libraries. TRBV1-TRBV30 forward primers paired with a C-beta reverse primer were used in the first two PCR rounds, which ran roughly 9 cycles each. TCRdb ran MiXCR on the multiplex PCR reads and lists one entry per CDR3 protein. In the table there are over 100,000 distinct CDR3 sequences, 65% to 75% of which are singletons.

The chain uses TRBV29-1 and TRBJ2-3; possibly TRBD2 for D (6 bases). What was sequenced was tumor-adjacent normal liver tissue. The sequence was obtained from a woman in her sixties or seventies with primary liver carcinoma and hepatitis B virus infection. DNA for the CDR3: TGCAGCGTTACCCCGGGAGCAGATACGCAGTATTTT. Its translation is CSVTPGADTQYF.